Below, 21 T cell receptor beta chains from the same sample are listed, as sequenced in a study of response to subunit inactivated influenza vaccine. One entry per CDR3 protein results from TCRdb running MiXCR on the RT-PCR reads. In the table there are about 540,000 distinct CDR3 sequences, 20% to 25% of which are singletons. The data were also submitted as part of a second study, on T cells expressing NK-cell markers. This second study says: TCR beta libraries carry UMIs added by 5'RACE template switching.

The material sequenced was CD4+ T cells sorted from PBMCs, taken 12 days after vaccination. The receptor set was obtained from a man aged 45-60 years who received an inactivated influenza vaccine.

This clonotype has a handful of counts. V and J are TRBV18 and TRBJ1-4; 9 bases line up with TRBD1. Losses at the gene ends were 4 bases for V and 5 bases for J; bases not matched to a gene: 11. The CDR3 is 17 amino acids. Germline CDR1 reads KGHSH; CDR2 reads LQKENI. CDR3 protein: CASSLASPGTGNEKLFF. In DNA form, the CDR3 reads TGTGCCAGCTCACTGGCCTCCCCCGGGACAGGGAATGAAAAACTGTTTTTT.

The rearrangement links TRBV6-5 to TRBJ2-7, with 12 positions matching TRBD1. Germline loops: CDR1 MNHEY, CDR2 SVGAGI. Germline trimming cut 4 bases from V and 6 bases from J; bases unmatched to any gene: 4. The CDR3 runs to 14 residues. The CDR3 protein is CASSFGTGGSEQYF. The CDR3 DNA reads as TGTGCCAGCAGTTTTGGGACAGGGGGCTCCGAGCAGTACTTC.

This clonotype turned up a few times. This chain uses TRBV5-1 with TRBJ2-3, with D possibly matching TRBD2 (6 bases). Germline CDR1 is SGHRS and CDR2 is YFSETQ. This CDR3 comprises 17 residues. The germline V and J ends were trimmed by 3 bases and 0 bases, with 17 bases remaining between them. The chain's CDR3 is CASSSGAGTPSTDTQYF. CDR3 sequence (DNA): TGCGCCAGCAGCTCGGGAGCCGGGACGCCTAGCACAGATACGCAGTATTTT.

This clonotype was picked up a small number of times. The genes are TRBV12-3 or TRBV12-4 and TRBJ2-3, with TRBD2 identical over 7 bases. The CDR3 is 15 residues long. Trimming removed 2 bases from V and 1 base from J; junction bases left unmatched: 3. The CDR3 region is CASSLLGGGTDTQYF. Written as DNA, the CDR3 is TGTGCCAGCAGTTTACTGGGGGGGGGCACAGATACGCAGTATTTT.

The chain uses TRBV19 and TRBJ2-7, with D uncertain. Germline values: CDR1 LNHDA, CDR2 SQIVND (reference sequence). The CDR3 consists of 15 residues. V was trimmed by 6 bases and J by 0 bases, leaving 15 bases between them. The CDR3 protein is CASSEIARSSYEQYF. As DNA, the CDR3 is TGTGCCAGTAGCGAAATCGCAAGGAGCTCCTACGAGCAGTACTTC.

This clonotype has a handful of counts. The chain uses TRBV4-2 and TRBJ2-5, with TRBD2 matching over 12 bases. J lost 2 bases, V lost 0 bases, and 7 bases had no gene match. CDR1 is LGHNA and CDR2 is YNFKEQ in the germline V gene. The CDR3 is made up of 18 amino acids. The CDR3 is CASSQEGWLAGGQETQYF. CDR3 in DNA: TGTGCCAGCAGCCAAGAAGGTTGGCTAGCGGGAGGGCAAGAGACCCAGTACTTC.

At least ten counts were recorded for this clonotype. This chain joins TRBV7-9 and TRBJ2-2; no clear D. Germline V lookup: CDR1 SEHNR, CDR2 FQNEAQ (reference sequence). This CDR3 is 15 amino acids long. Trimming took 1 base from V and 0 from J, leaving 6 bases between them. In DNA form, the CDR3 reads TGTGCCAGCAGCTTAGGGTTGGCGAACACCGGGGAGCTGTTTTTT. This gives the protein CASSLGLANTGELFF.

This clonotype was seen a few times. DNA for the CDR3: TGTGCCAGCAGTTTATCTGTGCGGATATACTACAATGAGCAGTTCTTC. Translation gives CASSLSVRIYYNEQFF. The chain employs TRBV27 and TRBJ2-1, with no clear D. Germline CDR1 and CDR2: MNHEY and SMNVEV (reference sequence). The V end lost 0 bases, the J end lost 3 bases, and 12 bases lay between the germline ends. The CDR3 consists of 16 residues.

This clonotype was counted only a few times. This sequence joins TRBV7-9 and TRBJ2-5, with a weak D call TRBD1 (5 bases). V lost 5 bases to trimming and J lost 1 base, with 17 bases between them. CDR3 length: 16 amino acids. Germline V gene data show CDR1 as SEHNR and CDR2 as FQNEAQ (reference sequence). CDR3 region: CASSRGHLTFQETQYF. As DNA, the CDR3 is TGTGCCAGCAGCCGAGGACACTTAACTTTCCAAGAGACCCAGTACTTC.

As regards this clonotype: A much larger clone is a single base away; this may be a read error. The chain's CDR3 is CATSEGGQVSETQYF. The DNA of the CDR3 is TGTGCCACCAGTGAGGGGGGACAGGTGAGTGAGACCCAGTACTTC. The chain employs TRBV24-1 and TRBJ2-5; 8 bases agree with TRBD1. Germline-derived CDR1 and CDR2 are KGHDR and SFDVKD. V shed 4 bases, J shed 5 bases, and the junction held 8 bases outside the gene matches. The CDR3 spans 15 residues.

This chain links TRBV4-3 with TRBJ1-1; D possibly corresponds to TRBD1 (5 bases). Trimming stripped 2 bases from V and 1 base from J, with 20 bases between. The CDR3 extends over 18 amino acids. Germline V gene sequence: CDR1 LGHNA, CDR2 YSLEER. The CDR3 loop is CASSQRIRGTTPNTEAFF. CDR3 sequence (DNA): TGCGCCAGCAGCCAAAGGATAAGGGGTACTACCCCGAACACTGAAGCTTTCTTT.

CDR3 sequence (DNA): TGTGCCAGCAGTCGAATACTAGCGGGTAGCACAGATACGCAGTATTTT. It encodes CASSRILAGSTDTQYF. This chain joins TRBV6-2 or TRBV6-3 and TRBJ2-3, with 9 positions matching TRBD2. J was trimmed by 0 bases and V by 5 bases; bases with no gene match: 6. The CDR3 spans 16 residues. Germline V gene sequence: CDR1 MNHEY, CDR2 SVGEGT.

In its sample, this clonotype was seen a few times. The rearrangement uses TRBV10-3 and TRBJ1-3, with unresolved D. CDR3 length: 12 amino acids. The germline V gene has CDR1 ENHRY and CDR2 SYGVKD. The V end lost 2 bases, the J end lost 4 bases, and 3 bases lay between the germline ends. CDR3 nucleotide sequence: TGTGCCATCAGTGAGCGAGGAAACACCATATATTTT. It encodes CAISERGNTIYF.

The rearrangement uses TRBV2 and TRBJ2-1, with D possibly matching TRBD2 (6 bases). Germline V gene data show CDR1 as SNHLY and CDR2 as FYNNEI. The germline V and J ends were trimmed by 7 bases and 3 bases, with 10 bases remaining between them. There are 13 residues in the CDR3. CDR3 bases: TGTGCCAGCAAAGGACTAAACTACAATGAGCAGTTCTTC. The encoded protein is CASKGLNYNEQFF.

This clonotype has a handful of counts. The chain is built from TRBV11-2 and TRBJ2-3; D possibly uses TRBD1 or TRBD2 (6 bases each). The V and J ends lost 4 bases and 2 bases respectively, with 19 bases between them. This CDR3 comprises 17 residues. CDR1 is SGHAT and CDR2 is FQNNGV in the germline V gene. The CDR3 DNA reads TGTGCCAGCAGCTCCCGACGGTACGGGGGCGTCACAGATACGCAGTATTTT. It yields the protein CASSSRRYGGVTDTQYF.

The genes are TRBV20-1 and TRBJ2-3; possibly TRBD2 for D (6 bases). Trimming shortened V by 7 bases and J by 2 bases, and 16 bases separated the two germline ends. CDR1 is DFQATT, CDR2 SNEGSKA, per germline (reference sequence). The CDR3 extends over 14 amino acids. The CDR3, as DNA: TGCAGTGGGCACGGGACTCCTATCACAGATACGCAGTATTTT. The encoded protein is CSGHGTPITDTQYF.

This chain links TRBV10-3 with TRBJ2-7; D call uncertain. From germline, CDR1 is ENHRY and CDR2 SYGVKD. Trimming took 7 bases from V and 2 from J, leaving 12 bases between them. The CDR3 length is 13 residues. The CDR3 sequence: CAITKELAYEQYF. The CDR3 DNA is TGTGCCATCACGAAAGAGTTGGCCTACGAGCAGTACTTC.

The chain has TRBV4-1 and TRBJ1-2; 7 nucleotides match TRBD1. Losses at the gene ends were 1 base for V and 0 bases for J; bases not matched to a gene: 8. The germline gives CDR1 MGHRA, CDR2 YSYEKL. The CDR3 has 17 amino acids. This CDR3 is CASSQAPYRGTNYGYTF. DNA for the CDR3: TGCGCCAGCAGCCAAGCCCCGTACAGGGGAACTAACTATGGCTACACCTTC.

The sample holds a few counts of this clonotype. CDR3: CASSLDPGAGELFF. CDR3 sequence (DNA): TGTGCCAGCAGCTTAGATCCAGGAGCCGGGGAGCTGTTTTTT. This chain uses TRBV11-2 with TRBJ2-2; D gene unclear. Trimming removed 0 bases at V and 6 bases at J, with 8 bases between. The CDR3 runs to 14 residues. Germline V gene data show CDR1 as SGHAT and CDR2 as FQNNGV.

The chain employs TRBV10-3 and TRBJ2-3, with TRBD1 matching 7 bases. Germline CDR1 ENHRY, CDR2 SYGVKD. The CDR3 is 16 residues long. V was clipped by 4 bases and J by 0 bases; unmatched bases: 7. The CDR3 reads CAISARQGLSTDTQYF. CDR3 sequence (DNA): TGTGCCATCAGTGCTAGACAGGGTTTGAGCACAGATACGCAGTATTTT.

The sample holds many counts of this clonotype. The chain has TRBV7-2 and TRBJ2-7; D assignment may be TRBD1 or TRBD2 (5 bases each). Germline lookup yields CDR1 SGHTA and CDR2 FQGNSA. The ends were cut back, 5 bases at V and 1 base at J, with 18 bases in the middle. The CDR3 contains 16 residues. In nucleotides, the CDR3 is TGTGCCAGCAGCCACCGCGAGGGGTTTAGTTCCTACGAGCAGTACTTC. This sequence encodes CASSHREGFSSYEQYF. The full variable domain, completed using reference TRBV7-2 and TRBJ2-7, is GAGVSQSPSNKVTEKGKDVELRCDPISGHTALYWYRQSLGQGLEFLIYFQGNSAPDKSGLPSDRFSAERTGGSVSTLTIQRTQQEDSAVYLCASSHREGFSSYEQYFGPGTRLTVT.